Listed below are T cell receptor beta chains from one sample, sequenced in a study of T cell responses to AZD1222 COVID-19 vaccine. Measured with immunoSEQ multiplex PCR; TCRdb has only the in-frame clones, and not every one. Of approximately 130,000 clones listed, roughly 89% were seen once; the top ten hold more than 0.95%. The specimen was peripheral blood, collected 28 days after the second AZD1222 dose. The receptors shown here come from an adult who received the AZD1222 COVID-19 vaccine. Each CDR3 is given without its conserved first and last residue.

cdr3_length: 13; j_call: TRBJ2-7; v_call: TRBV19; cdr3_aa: ASSMMGQLYYEQY
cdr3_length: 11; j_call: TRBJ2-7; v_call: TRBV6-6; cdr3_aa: ASGVGQAYEQY
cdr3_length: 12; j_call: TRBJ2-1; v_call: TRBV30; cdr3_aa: AWPEREPYNEQF
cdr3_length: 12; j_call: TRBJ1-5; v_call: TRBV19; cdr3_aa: ASKVPGPNQPQH
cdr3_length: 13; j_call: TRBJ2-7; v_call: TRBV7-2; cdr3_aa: ASSFKTLGGHEQY
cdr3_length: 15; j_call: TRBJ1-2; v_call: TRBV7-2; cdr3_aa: ASSRGWERPNDYGYT
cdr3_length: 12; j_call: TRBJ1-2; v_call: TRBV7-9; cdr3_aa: ASSLETGWGGYT
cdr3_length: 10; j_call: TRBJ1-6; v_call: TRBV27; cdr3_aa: ASRGGGSPLH
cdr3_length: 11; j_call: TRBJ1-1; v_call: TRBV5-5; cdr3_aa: ASSSLQNTEAF
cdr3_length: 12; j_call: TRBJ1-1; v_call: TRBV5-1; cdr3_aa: ASARTPMNTEAF
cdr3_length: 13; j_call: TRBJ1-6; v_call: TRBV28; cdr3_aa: ASSPTRQGSSPLH
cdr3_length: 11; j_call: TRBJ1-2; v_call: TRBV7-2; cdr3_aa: ASSLHVLQGYT
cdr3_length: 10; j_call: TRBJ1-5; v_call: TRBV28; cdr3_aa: ASSDPTRPQH
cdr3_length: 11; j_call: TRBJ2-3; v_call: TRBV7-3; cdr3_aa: ASSFLPTDTQY
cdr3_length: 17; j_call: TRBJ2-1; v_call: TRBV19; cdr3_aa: ASSMGGSLSLSSYNEQF
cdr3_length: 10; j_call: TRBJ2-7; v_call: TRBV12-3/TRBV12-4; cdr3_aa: ASSADRYEQY
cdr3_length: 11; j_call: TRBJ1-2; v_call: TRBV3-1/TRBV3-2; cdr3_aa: ASRAPGQVAYT
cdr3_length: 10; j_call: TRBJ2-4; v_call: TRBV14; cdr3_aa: ASSQGGGIQY
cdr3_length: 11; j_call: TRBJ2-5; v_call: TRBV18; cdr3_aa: ASSPSGQETQY
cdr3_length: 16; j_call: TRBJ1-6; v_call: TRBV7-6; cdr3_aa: ASSLALGTASYNSPLH
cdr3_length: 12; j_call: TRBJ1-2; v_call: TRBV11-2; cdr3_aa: ASSLYRDNYGYT
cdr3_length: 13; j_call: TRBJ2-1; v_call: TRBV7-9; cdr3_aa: ASSSTRDLGYEQF
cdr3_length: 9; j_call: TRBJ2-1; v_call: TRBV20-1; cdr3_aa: SARPGNEQF
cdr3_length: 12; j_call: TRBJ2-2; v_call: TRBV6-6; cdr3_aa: ASTGGVSTGELF
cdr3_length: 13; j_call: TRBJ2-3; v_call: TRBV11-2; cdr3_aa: ASERTTLRTDTQY
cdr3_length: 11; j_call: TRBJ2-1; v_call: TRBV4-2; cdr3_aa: ASSQTEGGEQF
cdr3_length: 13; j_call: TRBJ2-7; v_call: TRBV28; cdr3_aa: ASTLSGRGSYEQY
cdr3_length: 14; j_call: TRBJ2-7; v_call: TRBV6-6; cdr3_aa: ASSSSDTSTSYEQY
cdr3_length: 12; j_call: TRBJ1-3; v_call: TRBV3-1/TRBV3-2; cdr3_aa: ASSPRGYGNTIY
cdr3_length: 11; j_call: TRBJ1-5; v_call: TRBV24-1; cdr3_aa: ATSAGGHQPQH
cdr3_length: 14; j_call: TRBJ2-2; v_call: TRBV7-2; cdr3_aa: ASSLGGLKNTGELF
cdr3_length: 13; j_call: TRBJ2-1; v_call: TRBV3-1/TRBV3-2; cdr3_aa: ASSRNTLADNEQF
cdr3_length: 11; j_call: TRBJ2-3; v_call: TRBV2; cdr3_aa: ASNRAVTDTQY
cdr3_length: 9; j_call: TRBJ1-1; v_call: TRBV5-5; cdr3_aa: ASSLVVEAF
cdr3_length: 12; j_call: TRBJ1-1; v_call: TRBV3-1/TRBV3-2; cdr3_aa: ASSQEPVNTEAF
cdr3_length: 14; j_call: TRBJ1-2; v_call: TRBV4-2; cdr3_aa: ASSHDMDRIGDGYT